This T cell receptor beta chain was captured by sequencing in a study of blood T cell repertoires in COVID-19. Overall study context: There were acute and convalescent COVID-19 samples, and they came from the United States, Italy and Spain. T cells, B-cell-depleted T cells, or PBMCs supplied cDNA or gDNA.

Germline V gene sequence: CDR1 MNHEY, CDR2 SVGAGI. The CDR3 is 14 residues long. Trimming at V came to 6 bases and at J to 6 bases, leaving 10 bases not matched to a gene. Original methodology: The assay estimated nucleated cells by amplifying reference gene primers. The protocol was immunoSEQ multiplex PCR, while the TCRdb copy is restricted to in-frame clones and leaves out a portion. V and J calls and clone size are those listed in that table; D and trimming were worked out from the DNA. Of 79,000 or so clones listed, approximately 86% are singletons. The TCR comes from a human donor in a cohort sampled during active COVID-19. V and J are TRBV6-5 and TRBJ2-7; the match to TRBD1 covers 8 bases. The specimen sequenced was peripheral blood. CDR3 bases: TGTGCCAGCAGAAAGGACAGGGAGGTGGGCGAGCAGTACTTC. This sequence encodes CASRKDREVGEQYF.